Presented here are 4 T cell receptor beta chains from one specimen sequenced in a study of T cells in Graves' hyperthyroidism and ophthalmopathy (dated by TCRdb to about 2019). Receptor amplification or capture employed multiplex PCR. The data were produced on an Illumina HiSeq 2000. The TCR beta CDR3 regions were amplified from the RNA transcripts. A first-round RT-PCR of the TCR CDR3 used the HTBI primer set with the Qiagen OneStep RT-PCR kit. TCRdb trimmed the raw reads at Q25, called clones with MiXCR and kept productive beta chains. Each CDR3 protein gets just one entry, which takes the most common genes and DNA from the rows behind it. This sample is represented by about 550,000 distinct CDR3 sequences; roughly 20% of them were singletons. 26% of the sample goes to the ten largest clones. Sequencing was done on a sample of blood. Every receptor here comes from a man between 18 and 29 years old with Graves' hyperthyroidism.

This clonotype was seen repeatedly, ten times or more. A much bigger clone sits one base away, suggesting this may be a read error. V usage is TRBV11-2 and J usage is TRBJ1-5; no reliable D call. The CDR3 sequence is 13 residues long. The germline V and J ends were trimmed by 1 base and 6 bases, with 7 bases remaining between them. CDR1 and CDR2 from the germline V gene are SGHAT and FQNNGV. As DNA, the CDR3 is TGTGCCAGCAGCTTAGGCGGGGTTCAGCCCCAGCATTTT. As protein: CASSLGGVQPQHF.

Ten or more counts support this clonotype. CDR3 loop: CASSLGQAITGELFF. CDR3 sequence (DNA): TGCGCCAGCAGCTTGGGACAGGCCATCACCGGGGAGCTGTTTTTT. The chain couples TRBV5-1 to TRBJ2-2, with D possibly being TRBD1 (6 bases). Germline CDR1 is SGHRS and CDR2 is YFSETQ. The CDR3 covers 15 residues. Deletions cut 0 bases from V and 4 bases from J, with 10 bases between.

The J gene is TRBJ1-6, the V gene TRBV11-2; D remains unclear. V lost 0 bases, J lost 9 bases, and 9 bases lay in between. The CDR3 is 14 amino acids. The germline CDR1 and CDR2 sequences are SGHAT and FQNNGV. DNA of the CDR3: TGTGCCAGCAGCTTAGAACGTCGGCGTTCACCCCTCCACTTT. Translation: CASSLERRRSPLHF. The full variable domain, completed using reference TRBV11-2 and TRBJ1-6, is EAGVAQSPRYKIIEKRQSVAFWCNPISGHATLYWYQQILGQGPKLLIQFQNNGVVDDSQLPKDRFSAERLKGVDSTLKIQPAKLEDSAVYLCASSLERRRSPLHFGNGTRLTVT.

This clonotype was detected ten times or more. As DNA, the CDR3 is TGTGCCAGCACCCTACTCAGGGCCTTGACCGGGGAGCTGTTTTTT. This gives the protein CASTLLRALTGELFF. The chain carries TRBV11-2 and TRBJ2-2; a possible D gene is TRBD1 (5 bases). With 7 bases removed from V and 5 bases from J, the gap between germline ends came to 17 bases. The CDR3 sequence is 15 residues long. Germline CDR1 reads SGHAT; CDR2 reads FQNNGV.